Each of the 5 T cell receptor beta chains below was sequenced from the same sample in a study of CD8+ T cells in alopecia areata. This sample's treatment: oral pan-JAK inhibitor, 5-10 mg twice daily. cDNA reverse transcribed from extracted RNA served as the sequencing template. TCRdb's copy holds only in-frame clones and misses some; the assay was immunoSEQ multiplex PCR. The table lists 150,000 to 200,000 clones, less than 70% of them singletons, with roughly 1.3% in the top ten. Source: CD4+ T cells sorted from blood, taken at week 49, from a patient treated with tofacitinib. The receptors derive from a human donor with alopecia areata.

This clone was detected only a few times. The genes are TRBV6-1 and TRBJ2-5; no reliable D call. From germline, CDR1 is MNHNS and CDR2 SASEGT. This CDR3 has 11 amino acids. Between the trimmed V and J ends, which lost 9 bases and 4 bases, there was a span of 9 bases. CDR3 region: CASADRETQYF. The CDR3 DNA sequence: TGTGCCAGTGCGGACCGAGAGACCCAGTACTTC.

This clone was recorded a few times. This sequence joins TRBV27 and TRBJ2-5; 7 bases fit TRBD1. The ends lost 5 bases at V and 4 bases at J; junction bases unmatched: 10. This CDR3 comprises 15 residues. In germline, CDR1 is MNHEY, CDR2 SMNVEV (reference sequence). CDR3 protein: CASSPYDRERETQYF. The CDR3 coding sequence is TGTGCCAGCAGTCCCTACGACAGGGAGAGAGAGACCCAGTACTTC.

This clone was counted a few times. This chain joins TRBV29-1 and TRBJ2-5; D is ambiguous. Germline lookup yields CDR1 SQVTM and CDR2 ANQGSEA. V gave up 7 bases and J gave up 0 bases, with 9 bases separating them. The CDR3 has 12 residues. The CDR3 region has the DNA TGCAGCGGAGCACGAAACCAAGAGACCCAGTACTTC. It translates to CSGARNQETQYF.

This clone was picked up one time. The chain combines TRBV4-1 with TRBJ2-3, with 14 bases lining up with TRBD2. Trimming removed 0 bases from V and 2 bases from J; junction bases left unmatched: 4. Germline-derived CDR1 and CDR2 are MGHRA and YSYEKL. The CDR3 sequence is 18 residues long. The CDR3: CASSQDRLAGGPTDTQYF. The CDR3 DNA follows: TGCGCCAGCAGCCAAGATCGACTAGCGGGGGGGCCCACAGATACGCAGTATTTT.

J is TRBJ1-5 and V is TRBV30; D might be TRBD1 (6 bases). With 0 bases removed from V and 4 bases from J, the gap between germline ends came to 19 bases. This CDR3 has 17 amino acids. Germline loops: CDR1 GTSNPN, CDR2 SVGIG (reference sequence). Here the CDR3 reads CAWSVRPKGTPNQPQHF. CDR3 DNA: TGTGCCTGGAGTGTACGCCCTAAGGGGACACCAAATCAGCCCCAGCATTTT.